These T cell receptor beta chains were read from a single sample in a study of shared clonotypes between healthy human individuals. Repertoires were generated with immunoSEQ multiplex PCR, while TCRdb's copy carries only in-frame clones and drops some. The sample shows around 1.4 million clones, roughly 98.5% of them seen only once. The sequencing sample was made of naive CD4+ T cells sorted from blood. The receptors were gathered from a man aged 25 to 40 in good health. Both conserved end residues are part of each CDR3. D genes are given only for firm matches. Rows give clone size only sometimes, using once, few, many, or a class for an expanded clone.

CASSLEPSGGTDTQYF | TGCGCCAGCAGCTTGGAGCCTAGCGGCGGCACAGATACGCAGTATTTT | TRBJ2-3 | 16 | TRBV5-1 | once | TRBD2
CASSPGNAGGNQPQHF | TGTGCCAGCTCACCGGGAAATGCGGGGGGCAATCAGCCCCAGCATTTT | TRBJ1-5 | 16 | TRBV18 | NA | NA
CASSASGGYNEQFF | TGTGCCAGCAGCGCAAGCGGGGGCTACAATGAGCAGTTCTTC | TRBJ2-1 | 14 | TRBV9 | NA | TRBD2
CASTSRFNEQFF | TGTGCCAGCACCAGCCGCTTCAATGAGCAGTTCTTC | TRBJ2-1 | 12 | TRBV9 | NA | NA
CASGPSAGQETQYF | TGTGCCAGCGGGCCCTCAGCGGGGCAAGAGACCCAGTACTTC | TRBJ2-5 | 14 | TRBV7-2 | NA | TRBD2
CASSLVWTGTGNTIYF | TGTGCCAGCAGCTTAGTGTGGACAGGGACTGGAAACACCATATATTTT | TRBJ1-3 | 16 | TRBV11-2 | once | TRBD1
CASSVLGEAIYEQYF | TGTGCCAGCAGCGTCTTGGGGGAGGCGATCTACGAGCAGTACTTC | TRBJ2-7 | 15 | TRBV9 | NA | NA
CASSPLPGYEQYF | TGTGCCAGCTCACCTTTACCCGGGTACGAGCAGTACTTC | TRBJ2-7 | 13 | TRBV18 | NA | NA
CASSLVRQSNEKLFF | TGTGCCAGCAGCTTAGTGCGGCAGTCTAATGAAAAACTGTTTTTT | TRBJ1-4 | 15 | TRBV7-9 | NA | NA
CASSQSGQGAIEQYF | TGCGCCAGCAGCCAATCGGGACAGGGGGCAATTGAGCAGTACTTC | TRBJ2-7 | 15 | TRBV4-3 | once | TRBD1
CARKRVYGYTF | TGTGCCAGAAAAAGGGTATACGGCTACACCTTC | TRBJ1-2 | 11 | TRBV5-3 | NA | NA
CAWSVGPGYTF | TGTGCCTGGAGTGTGGGTCCGGGCTACACCTTC | TRBJ1-2 | 11 | TRBV30 | NA | NA
CASSFGELFF | TGTGCCAGCAGCTTCGGGGAGCTGTTTTTT | TRBJ2-2 | 10 | TRBV5-4 | NA | NA
CAGSESSGANVLTF | TGTGCCGGAAGCGAGAGCTCTGGGGCCAACGTCCTGACTTTC | TRBJ2-6 | 14 | TRBV5-8 | NA | NA
CASSPDRVGYEQYF | TGTGCCAGCAGCCCCGACAGGGTGGGCTACGAGCAGTACTTC | TRBJ2-7 | 14 | TRBV7-9 | NA | TRBD1
CASSLVGEGNTIYF | TGCGCCAGCAGCTTGGTTGGGGAAGGAAACACCATATATTTT | TRBJ1-3 | 14 | TRBV5-1 | NA | NA